What follows describes a single TCR beta chain. No antigen is known for it. Generated by immunoSEQ multiplex PCR, the TCRdb table keeps only in-frame clones and is missing some. The profile shows 4,500 to 5,500 clones, 30% of them singletons. CDR1 is LNHDA, CDR2 SQIVND, per germline (reference sequence). V lost 10 bases to trimming and J lost 3 bases, with 16 bases between them. CDR3 size: 13 residues. The record originates from a study of T cells in localized non-small cell lung cancer. Whole-study results and caveats: Turning up in adjacent lung were a median roughly 50 of the top 100 tumor clones. The tumor had only one region sequenced, so heterogeneity remains possible. Highest T cell clonality was seen in uninvolved adjacent lung, surpassing that measured in tumor.

The TCR sequence derives from a male donor at least 60 years old with stage I lung adenocarcinoma. The material was lung tumor tissue, obtained before any cancer treatment. V gene TRBV19 combines with J gene TRBJ2-7; D is unresolved. CDR3 DNA sequence: TGTGCCAATCCAACCCAATTTGACTACGAGCAGTACTTC. As protein: CANPTQFDYEQYF.